This T cell receptor (beta chain) was sequenced in a study of cytomegalovirus exposure and HLA in healthy donors. Germline CDR1 SGHRS, CDR2 YFSETQ. The CDR3 has 16 residues. Unmatched junction bases numbered 9, after V lost 0 bases and J lost 5 bases. PCR amplification relied on 60 Vbeta primers (plus 13 Jbeta primers). Assay used: immunoSEQ multiplex PCR; TCRdb lists only in-frame clones, some missing. The table records 150,000 to 200,000 clones, around 68% of them present only once. Specimen: PBMCs. The V call is TRBV5-1, the J call TRBJ2-3; TRBD1 matches 7 bases. This TCR came from a woman aged 40 to 49 in good health and CMV-seropositive. CDR3 region: CASSLARDRLIDTQYF. The CDR3 bases are TGCGCCAGCAGCTTGGCCCGGGACAGACTCATAGATACGCAGTATTTT.